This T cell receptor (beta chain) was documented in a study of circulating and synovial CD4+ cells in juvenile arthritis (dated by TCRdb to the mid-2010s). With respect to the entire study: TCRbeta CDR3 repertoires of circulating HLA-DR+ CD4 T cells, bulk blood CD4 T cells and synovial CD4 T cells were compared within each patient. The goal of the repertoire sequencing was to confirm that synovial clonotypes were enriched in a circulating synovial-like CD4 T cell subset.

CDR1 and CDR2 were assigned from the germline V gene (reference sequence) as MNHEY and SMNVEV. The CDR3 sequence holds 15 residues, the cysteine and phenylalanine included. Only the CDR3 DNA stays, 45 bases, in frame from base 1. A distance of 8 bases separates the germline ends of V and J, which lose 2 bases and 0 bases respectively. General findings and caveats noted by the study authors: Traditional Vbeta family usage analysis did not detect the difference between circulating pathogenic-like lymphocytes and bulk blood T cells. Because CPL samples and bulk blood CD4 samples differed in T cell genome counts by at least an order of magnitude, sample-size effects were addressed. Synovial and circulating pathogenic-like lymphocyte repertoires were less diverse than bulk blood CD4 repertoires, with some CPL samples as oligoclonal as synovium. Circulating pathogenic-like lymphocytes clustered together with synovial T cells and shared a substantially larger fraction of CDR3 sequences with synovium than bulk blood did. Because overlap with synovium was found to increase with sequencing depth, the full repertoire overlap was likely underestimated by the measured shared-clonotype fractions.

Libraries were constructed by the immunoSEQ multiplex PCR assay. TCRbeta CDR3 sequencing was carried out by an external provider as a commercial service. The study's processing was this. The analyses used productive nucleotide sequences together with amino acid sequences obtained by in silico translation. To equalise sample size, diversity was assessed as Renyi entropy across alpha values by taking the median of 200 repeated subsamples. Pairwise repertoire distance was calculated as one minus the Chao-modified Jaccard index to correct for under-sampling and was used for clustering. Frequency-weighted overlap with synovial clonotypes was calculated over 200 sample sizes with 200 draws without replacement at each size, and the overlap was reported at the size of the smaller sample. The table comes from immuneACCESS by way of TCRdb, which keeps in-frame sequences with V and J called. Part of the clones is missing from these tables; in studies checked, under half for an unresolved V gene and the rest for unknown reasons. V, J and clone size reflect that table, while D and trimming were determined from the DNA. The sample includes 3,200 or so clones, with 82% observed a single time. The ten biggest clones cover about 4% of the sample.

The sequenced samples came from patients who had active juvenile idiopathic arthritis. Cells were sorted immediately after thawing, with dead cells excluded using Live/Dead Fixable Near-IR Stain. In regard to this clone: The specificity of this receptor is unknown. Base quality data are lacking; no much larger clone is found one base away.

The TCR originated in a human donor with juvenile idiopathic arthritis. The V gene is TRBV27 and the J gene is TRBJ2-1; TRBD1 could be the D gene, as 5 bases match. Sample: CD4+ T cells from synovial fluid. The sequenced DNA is TGTGCCAGCAGTTTAGGGGCTAGCTCCTACAATGAGCAGTTCTTC. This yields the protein CASSLGASSYNEQFF.